This entry lists 7 T cell receptor beta chains sequenced from one sample in a study of blood T cell repertoires in COVID-19. Clones were read by immunoSEQ multiplex PCR, and TCRdb kept only the in-frame ones, dropping some. The profile shows approximately 200,000 clones, over 80% of them singletons. The sample consisted of PBMCs or T cells enriched from blood (not recorded which). All receptors derive from a man aged 30 to 39 who had recovered from COVID-19.

The V gene is TRBV12-2, the J gene TRBJ2-7; TRBD1 is the table's D call, not checked against the DNA. TRBV12-2 is assigned pseudogene status. This CDR3 comprises 11 residues. CDR3 in amino acids: CASRSTYEQYF. The DNA for the CDR3 is TGTGCAAGTCGGTCAACCTACGAGCAGTACTTC.

This chain connects TRBV5-1 to TRBJ2-2; no clear D gene. Germline V gives CDR1 SGHRS, CDR2 YFSETQ. V shed 2 bases and J shed 0 bases, with 20 bases lying between them. The CDR3 runs to 19 residues. The CDR3 spells CASSFFISQVRTNTGELFF. The DNA of the CDR3 is TGCGCCAGCAGCTTTTTTATTTCCCAGGTCAGGACGAACACCGGGGAGCTGTTTTTT.

V is TRBV14 and J is TRBJ1-2; D is unclear. V was clipped by 1 base and J by 4 bases, with 7 bases between them. Germline CDR1 and CDR2: SGHDN and FVKESK. CDR3 length: 13 residues. DNA for the CDR3: TGTGCCAGCAGCCAAGCTCGGGGCTATGGCTACACCTTC. Its protein product is CASSQARGYGYTF.

The gene calls are TRBV4-3 and TRBJ1-2; 8 bases are shared with TRBD1. CDR3 length: 13 amino acids. V trimming: 1 base; J trimming: 7 bases; junction bases outside the gene matches: 2. The germline gives CDR1 LGHNA, CDR2 YSLEER. CDR3 nucleotide sequence: TGCGCCAGCAGCCAAGGTACAGGGGGTGGCTACACCTTC. Protein product: CASSQGTGGGYTF.

The V call is TRBV6-5, the J call TRBJ2-3; 9 bases are shared with TRBD1. From germline, CDR1 is MNHEY and CDR2 SVGAGI. V shed 7 bases, J shed 1 base, and the junction held 3 bases outside the gene matches. This CDR3 has 14 residues. The DNA of the CDR3 is TGTGCCAGCATCCGGGACAGGGGCACAGATACGCAGTATTTT. It codes for CASIRDRGTDTQYF.

The chain employs TRBV6-5 and TRBJ2-7; D uncertain. Per the germline V gene, CDR1 is MNHEY and CDR2 is SVGAGI. Trimming removed 4 bases at V and 3 bases at J, with 10 bases between. The CDR3 covers 13 residues. The CDR3 sequence is CASSSMLSYEQYF. CDR3 in DNA: TGTGCCAGCAGTTCGATGCTAAGCTACGAGCAGTACTTC.

The rearrangement links TRBV19 to TRBJ1-2; 8 positions agree with TRBD1. The CDR3 extends over 14 amino acids. J was trimmed by 2 bases and V by 6 bases; bases with no gene match: 5. Looked up from germline, CDR1 is LNHDA and CDR2 is SQIVND (reference sequence). The CDR3 DNA follows: TGTGCCAGTAGGGAACAGGGGGTGAACTATGGCTACACCTTC. Translating gives CASREQGVNYGYTF.